This TCR beta chain was profiled in a study of shared clonotypes between healthy human individuals. This CDR3 region has 14 residues. Germline CDR1 MDHEN, CDR2 SYDVKM. Trimming removed 1 base from V and 4 bases from J; junction bases left unmatched: 1. Libraries were prepared by immunoSEQ multiplex PCR; TCRdb keeps only in-frame clonotypes and omits some of them. In the table there are about 2.5 million clones, approximately 90% of which are singletons. Nashville, Tennessee was home to all donors, each a Caucasian adult. The gene calls are TRBV28 and TRBJ2-5, with 9 bases matching TRBD1. Source material: naive CD4+ T cells from PBMCs. The subset here: CD45RA+ positively selected. The source of this sequence is a man younger than 35 in good health. Some clones in this sample may be carry-over from other donors' samples. The CDR3 loop reads CASSLSTGGETQYF. The CDR3 DNA reads as TGTGCCAGCAGTTTATCGACAGGGGGAGAGACCCAGTACTTC.